Presented here are 17 T cell receptor beta chains from one specimen sequenced in a study of long-term antiretroviral therapy in people with HIV. A v3.0 immunoSEQ assay was performed at survey level. The protocol was immunoSEQ multiplex PCR, while the TCRdb copy is restricted to in-frame clones and leaves out a portion. The sample yields under 40,000 clones, roughly 80% seen once. The sequences come from unsorted PBMCs, collected 0.3 years after starting antiretroviral therapy. The receptors were sampled from a man younger than 35 with HIV.

The sample holds one count of this clone. This chain connects TRBV18 to TRBJ1-1; no reliable D call. Germline V gene data show CDR1 as KGHSH and CDR2 as LQKENI. The ends were cut back, 4 bases at V and 1 base at J, with 10 bases in the middle. CDR3 length: 14 amino acids. CDR3 DNA: TGTGCCAGCTCACGAACAAACGGGAACACTGAAGCTTTCTTT. Amino acids: CASSRTNGNTEAFF.

This chain links TRBV9 with TRBJ2-7; 11 bases agree with TRBD1. Germline values: CDR1 SGDLS, CDR2 YYNGEE. This CDR3 contains 15 residues. Trimming at V came to 0 bases and at J to 7 bases, leaving 6 bases not matched to a gene. The CDR3 is CASSVGGQGAGEQYF. CDR3 nucleotide sequence: TGTGCCAGCAGCGTAGGCGGACAGGGGGCCGGTGAGCAGTACTTC.

The chain is built from TRBV11-3 and TRBJ2-3; no definite D call. CDR3 length: 18 residues. Germline V gene sequence: CDR1 SGHNT, CDR2 YENEEA. V lost 7 bases to trimming and J lost 2 bases, with 25 bases between them. The chain's CDR3 is CASIGKYRPVSPTDTQYF. Written as DNA, the CDR3 is TGTGCCAGCATAGGGAAGTACAGACCTGTTTCCCCCACAGATACGCAGTATTTT.

This chain joins TRBV27 and TRBJ2-7; 15 positions agree with TRBD2. Losses at the gene ends were 5 bases for V and 2 bases for J; bases not matched to a gene: 13. CDR3 length: 19 residues. Germline V lookup: CDR1 MNHEY, CDR2 SMNVEV (reference sequence). The CDR3 protein is CASSTLGTSGGTNPYEQYF. Here the CDR3 DNA reads TGTGCCAGCAGTACACTCGGGACTAGCGGGGGGACTAACCCCTACGAGCAGTACTTC.

The chain recombines TRBV5-1 with TRBJ2-1; 11 nucleotides agree with TRBD1. J lost 4 bases, V lost 5 bases, and 8 bases had no gene match. Germline CDR1 and CDR2: SGHRS and YFSETQ. This CDR3 is built from 16 residues. CDR3 region: CASSSGQGAGYNEQFF. The CDR3 DNA follows: TGCGCCAGCAGTTCCGGACAGGGGGCGGGGTACAATGAGCAGTTCTTC.

The V and J genes are TRBV7-8 and TRBJ1-5, with D possibly TRBD1 on 5 matching bases. Germline lookup yields CDR1 SGHVS and CDR2 FQNEAQ. Between the trimmed V and J ends, which lost 1 base and 8 bases, there was a span of 12 bases. The CDR3 consists of 14 residues. CDR3 amino acids: CASSLGGRVKPQHF. The CDR3 DNA sequence: TGTGCCAGCAGCTTAGGGGGCAGGGTCAAGCCCCAGCATTTT.

The chain recombines TRBV5-1 with TRBJ2-5; TRBD2 matches at 9 bases. V gave up 2 bases and J gave up 3 bases; unmatched junction bases: 11. The CDR3 is made up of 17 amino acids. CDR1 is SGHRS, CDR2 YFSETQ, per germline. The CDR3 DNA sequence: TGCGCCAGCAGCTTCTTGTCAGTAGCGGGAGTAGAAGAGACCCAGTACTTC. This codes for CASSFLSVAGVEETQYF. Full variable domain (remainder filled in from reference TRBV5-1 and TRBJ2-5): KAGVTQTPRYLIKTRGQQVTLSCSPISGHRSVSWYQQTPGQGLQFLFEYFSETQRNKGNFPGRFSGRQFSNSRSEMNVSTLELGDSALYLCASSFLSVAGVEETQYFGPGTRLLVL.

V and J are TRBV4-1 and TRBJ2-7; 11 nucleotides align to TRBD2. The J segment lost 3 bases and the V segment lost 5 bases, leaving 3 bases of the junction unmatched. This CDR3 spans 14 amino acids. CDR1 MGHRA and CDR2 YSYEKL come from the germline V gene. CDR3 in amino acids: CASSIAGGSYEQYF. The DNA for the CDR3 is TGCGCCAGCAGCATAGCGGGGGGGAGCTACGAGCAGTACTTC.

This clone was seen just once. The chain carries TRBV18 and TRBJ2-2; the match to TRBD2 covers 9 bases. The CDR3 covers 17 residues. Germline assignment: CDR1 KGHSH and CDR2 LQKENI. V lost 3 bases, J lost 5 bases, and 10 bases stayed unmatched. The CDR3 is CASSPILYSGSTGELFF. The CDR3 region has the DNA TGTGCCAGCTCACCGATCCTCTATAGCGGGAGTACCGGGGAGCTGTTTTTT.

The CDR3, as DNA: TGTGCCAGCAGCCGGGACACTAACTATGGCTACACCTTC. Translation: CASSRDTNYGYTF. V gene TRBV9 combines with J gene TRBJ1-2, with a tentative D call TRBD1 (6 bases). The CDR3 is made up of 13 amino acids. Germline lookup yields CDR1 SGDLS and CDR2 YYNGEE. The ends were cut back, 4 bases at V and 0 bases at J, with 7 bases in the middle.

This chain joins TRBV5-5 and TRBJ2-1; tentatively, D is TRBD2 (6 bases). The V gene's germline CDR1 is SGHKS and CDR2 YYEKEE (reference sequence). Trimming pared 4 bases from V and 3 bases from J, leaving 17 bases between. CDR3 size: 16 residues. The CDR3 sequence: CASSRLLALNYNEQFF. The CDR3 DNA reads TGTGCCAGCAGCCGCTTACTAGCTTTAAACTACAATGAGCAGTTCTTC.

This clone occurred a few times. The rearrangement joins TRBV25-1 to TRBJ2-7; D remains ambiguous. Germline V lookup: CDR1 MGHDK, CDR2 SYGVNS. Trimming shortened V by 4 bases and J by 7 bases, and 11 bases separated the two germline ends. The CDR3 is made up of 12 amino acids. CDR3 sequence reads: CASSASSGEQYF. CDR3 bases: TGTGCCAGCAGTGCCTCCTCGGGTGAGCAGTACTTC.

The chain joins TRBV23-1 to TRBJ1-2; tentative D call: TRBD1 (6 bases). TRBV23-1 is placed among ORFs of uncertain function. The CDR3 is 15 amino acids. Trimming took off 4 bases at V and 4 bases at J, with 16 bases between the two ends. CDR3: CASSLVRGPLYGYTF. In nucleotides, the CDR3 is TGCGCCAGCAGTCTCGTCCGGGGGCCCCTCTATGGCTACACCTTC.

The DNA of the CDR3 is TGTGCCAGCAGCCTGGTCGGGACAGGCTATGGCTACACCTTC. Its translation is CASSLVGTGYGYTF. The genes are TRBV6-5 and TRBJ1-2, with 8 bases aligning to TRBD1. Germline V lookup: CDR1 MNHEY, CDR2 SVGAGI. The CDR3 runs 14 residues. The V segment lost 6 bases and the J segment 4 bases; nucleotides outside the gene matches: 7.

The chain links TRBV29-1 to TRBJ2-3; 8 nucleotides align to TRBD1. Unmatched junction bases numbered 3, after V lost 3 bases and J lost 1 base. Germline V lookup: CDR1 SQVTM, CDR2 ANQGSEA. The CDR3 is made up of 14 amino acids. Here the CDR3 DNA reads TGCAGCGTTGAGGGGACAGGAGGCACAGATACGCAGTATTTT. Its translation is CSVEGTGGTDTQYF.

The chain combines TRBV11-1 with TRBJ2-7, with 14 bases that match TRBD2. The CDR3 sequence is 14 residues long. The V and J ends lost 7 bases and 7 bases, in that order; junction bases with no gene match: 6. The V gene's germline CDR1 is SGHAT and CDR2 FQDESV (reference sequence). CDR3 region: CASTGLAGVGEQYF. The CDR3, as DNA: TGTGCCAGCACGGGACTAGCGGGAGTAGGGGAGCAGTACTTC.

This clone has a single count. The chain joins TRBV5-1 to TRBJ1-3, with D uncertain. Trimming stripped 0 bases from V and 8 bases from J, with 9 bases between. The length of the CDR3 is 13 residues. Per the germline V gene, CDR1 is SGHRS and CDR2 is YFSETQ. CDR3 in amino acids: CASSLGEGDTIYF. The CDR3 DNA follows: TGCGCCAGCAGCTTGGGCGAAGGAGACACCATATATTTT.